This is a list of T cell receptor beta chains from one sample in a study of human T cells and chemical hapten exposure. TCRdb fed the RACE reads into MiXCR, producing one record per CDR3 protein. The data hold about 190,000 distinct CDR3 sequences, with around a quarter observed a single time. Sequences were derived from whole blood, sampled in connection with sensitization to the hapten diphenylcyclopropenone (DPC). These receptors were collected from a woman aged 40 to 50 with alopecia areata. Some clones in this sample may be carry-over from other donors' samples. The CDR3 runs from the conserved cysteine through the conserved F or W. D genes are given only for firm matches. Expanded clones are given a class, and other clones once, few, many or no size at all.

d_gene,v_gene,abundance,j_gene,CDR3nt,CDR3aa
-,TRBV28,few,TRBJ2-3,TGTGCCAGCTGCTTCACGACGGTACCCACAGATACGCAGTATTTT,CASCFTTVPTDTQYF
TRBD2,TRBV5-1,-,TRBJ2-1,TGCGCCAGCAGCTTGGCCGGCGGGGGTCTCTCCTACAATGAGCAGTTCTTC,CASSLAGGGLSYNEQFF
-,TRBV20-1,many,TRBJ2-3,TGCAGTGCTAGGGAACGGGGCGCAGATACGCAGTATTTT,CSARERGADTQYF
-,TRBV5-1,few,TRBJ2-7,TGCGCCAGCAGCTTGGCCAGCCGAGGAGCAAAGCAGTACTTC,CASSLASRGAKQYF
-,TRBV12-3/TRBV12-4,-,TRBJ2-7,TGTGCCAGCAGGTCCCCGGGGTCCCCTGTGGGCGAGCAGTACTTC,CASRSPGSPVGEQYF
TRBD1,TRBV10-2,few,TRBJ2-7,TGCGCCAGCAGTGTTCCGGGACAGGCCTCCTACGAGCAGTACTTC,CASSVPGQASYEQYF
-,TRBV7-9,few,TRBJ2-1,TGTGCCAGCAGCTTAGCCACAGGGTCCAATGAGCAGTTCTTC,CASSLATGSNEQFF
-,TRBV29-1,-,TRBJ2-5,TGCAGCGTTCGGTCCTCCAAAGAGACCCAGTACTTC,CSVRSSKETQYF
-,TRBV4-3,few,TRBJ2-7,TGCGCCAGCAGCCAAGAGCGGCAGGCGATATACGAGCAGTACTTC,CASSQERQAIYEQYF
-,TRBV20-1,few,TRBJ1-5,TGCAGTGCTAGAGATAATCAGCCCCAGCATTTT,CSARDNQPQHF
-,TRBV9,-,TRBJ1-4,TGTGCCAGCAGCCCACGGCCTTTACAGGGACGGGAAAAACTGTTTTTT,CASSPRPLQGREKLFF
-,TRBV7-2,few,TRBJ2-5,TGTGCCAGCAGCTTAGGGGGGCCGGGGGAGACCCAGTACTTC,CASSLGGPGETQYF
TRBD2,TRBV7-8,-,TRBJ2-1,TGTGCCAGCAGCCCCGGGACTAGCAATGAGCAGTTCTTC,CASSPGTSNEQFF
-,TRBV29-1,few,TRBJ2-5,TGCACCGCGCAGTGGGGCCACTTTCAGACCCAGTACTTC,CTAQWGHFQTQYF
TRBD1,TRBV20-1,few,TRBJ2-1,TGCAGTGCTAGAGCCGGGACAGTCTCCTACAATGAGCAGTTCTTC,CSARAGTVSYNEQFF
TRBD1,TRBV20-1,few,TRBJ1-6,TGCAGTGCTCGGGACAGGGTCAATTCACCCCTCCACTTT,CSARDRVNSPLHF
TRBD2,TRBV27,few,TRBJ2-5,TGTGCCAGCAGAAGGCTAGCGGGATCGGAGACCCAGTACTTC,CASRRLAGSETQYF
-,TRBV7-2,few,TRBJ2-4,TGTGCCAGCAGCCTCAACCGACTAGCCAAAAACATTCAGTACTTC,CASSLNRLAKNIQYF
-,TRBV28,-,TRBJ2-7,TGTGCCAGCAGCTCCGGTACGGCTTTCCTCGAGCAGTACTTC,CASSSGTAFLEQYF
-,TRBV5-1,-,TRBJ2-1,TGCGCCAGCAGCCTCCAGGGCGCTTATTTTGTTGAGCAGTTCTTC,CASSLQGAYFVEQFF
-,TRBV6-5,few,TRBJ2-7,TGTGCCAGCAGTTACGCAACAGGGAACGAGCAGTACTTC,CASSYATGNEQYF
-,TRBV12-3/TRBV12-4,few,TRBJ2-6,TGTGCCAGCAGGTCCAGCGGTGCTGGGGCCAACGTCCTGACTTTC,CASRSSGAGANVLTF
TRBD1,TRBV9,-,TRBJ2-5,TGTGCCAGCAGCGCATATTCTCAGGGGGCTCAAGAGACCCAGTACTTC,CASSAYSQGAQETQYF
TRBD1,TRBV6-6,few,TRBJ1-5,TGTGCCAGCAGTTACGGGCCAGGGGGTCGAGGTCAGCCCCAGCATTTT,CASSYGPGGRGQPQHF
TRBD2,TRBV28,few,TRBJ2-7,TGTGCCAGCTATACTAGCGGACCGTACGAGCAGTACTTC,CASYTSGPYEQYF